The 25 T cell receptor beta chains below were found in one sample sequenced in a study of OX40 agonist ivuxolimab in advanced cancers. The table came from immunoSEQ multiplex PCR; TCRdb's copy has only in-frame clones and leaves some out. The table has tens of thousands of clones, roughly 91% seen once; the top ten hold 6% to 8%. The sequencing used CD4+ or CD8+ T cells sorted from blood, collected in a trial of the OX40 agonist ivuxolimab. These receptors were collected from an adult with an advanced solid tumor such as melanoma, head and neck, liver or kidney cancer.

This clone was seen only once. The rearrangement links TRBV21-1 to TRBJ1-6. TRBV21-1 is a known pseudogene. CDR3 length equals 17 residues. The CDR3 loop reads CASSTGRLAEYNSPLHF. The CDR3 DNA sequence: TGTGCCAGCAGCACCGGCCGGTTGGCCGAATATAATTCACCCCTCCACTTT.

The chain uses TRBV6-1 and TRBJ2-7; D is possibly TRBD2 (5 bases). Trimming took 2 bases from V and 5 from J, leaving 10 bases between them. The germline V gene encodes CDR1 MNHNS and CDR2 SASEGT. This CDR3 spans 13 amino acids. The CDR3 DNA sequence: TGTGCCAGCAGTGAAAGTCTAGCCAACGAGCAGTACTTC. Translation gives CASSESLANEQYF.

This chain links TRBV2 with TRBJ1-5, with D unresolved. The V gene lost 6 bases and the J gene lost 4 bases, with 7 bases spanning the gap. The CDR3 runs 12 residues. CDR1 SNHLY and CDR2 FYNNEI come from the germline V gene. CDR3 nucleotides: TGTGCCAGCAGAGACCTTAATCAGCCCCAGCATTTT. This translates into CASRDLNQPQHF.

The rearrangement joins TRBV28 to TRBJ1-5; 7 bases agree with TRBD1. CDR1 is MDHEN, CDR2 SYDVKM, per germline. V was clipped by 7 bases and J by 7 bases; unmatched bases: 4. The CDR3 consists of 12 residues. The CDR3 coding sequence is TGTGCCAGCACAGGGGGTCGACAGCCCCAGCATTTT. This translates into CASTGGRQPQHF.

This rearrangement joins TRBV20-1 to TRBJ2-5, with D perhaps TRBD2 (7 bases). Looked up from germline, CDR1 is DFQATT and CDR2 is SNEGSKA (reference sequence). The CDR3 totals 11 residues. CDR3 region: CRKGGQETQYF. As DNA, the CDR3 is TGCAGAAAGGGGGGGCAAGAGACCCAGTACTTC.

The rearrangement joins TRBV5-4 to TRBJ1-1; D possibly corresponds to TRBD1 (5 bases). The CDR3 loop spans 15 amino acids. V was cut by 1 base and J by 5 bases, with 15 bases left in between. Germline V gives CDR1 SGHNT, CDR2 YYREEE (reference sequence). CDR3 residues: CASSLNHRWGTEAFF. The CDR3 DNA reads as TGTGCCAGCAGCTTGAACCACAGGTGGGGGACTGAAGCTTTCTTT.

The J gene is TRBJ2-3, the V gene TRBV4-2, with 8 bases identical to TRBD2. J was trimmed by 4 bases and V by 0 bases; bases with no gene match: 6. Germline V gives CDR1 LGHNA, CDR2 YNFKEQ. CDR3 length: 16 amino acids. CDR3: CASSQDAGGSADTQYF. CDR3 DNA sequence: TGTGCCAGCAGCCAAGATGCGGGGGGTAGCGCAGATACGCAGTATTTT.

Here the CDR3 reads CASRQDSLGHNSPLHF. The CDR3 bases are TGCGCCAGCAGACAGGACTCGTTGGGCCATAATTCACCCCTCCACTTT. This chain links TRBV5-1 with TRBJ1-6; D perhaps matches TRBD1 (5 bases). V lost 5 bases, J lost 5 bases, and 17 bases lay in between. This CDR3 region has 16 residues. CDR1 is SGHRS and CDR2 is YFSETQ in the germline V gene.

This clone was recorded only once. This chain links TRBV11-2 with TRBJ2-1, with TRBD2 matching 14 bases. Germline V gives CDR1 SGHAT, CDR2 FQNNGV. This CDR3 spans 16 amino acids. Unmatched junction bases numbered 4, after V lost 1 base and J lost 8 bases. CDR3 sequence: CASSLATSGGAYEQFF. In nucleotides, the CDR3 is TGTGCCAGCAGCTTAGCGACTAGCGGGGGGGCCTATGAGCAGTTCTTC.

The chain links TRBV5-1 to TRBJ1-2, with D possibly matching TRBD1 (6 bases). V shed 7 bases and J shed 5 bases, with 18 bases lying between them. CDR1 is SGHRS and CDR2 is YFSETQ in the germline V gene. The CDR3 contains 14 residues. Here the CDR3 DNA reads TGCGCCAGCTCAACTACACAGGGATATTATGGCTACACCTTC. Protein product: CASSTTQGYYGYTF.

This clone was found once. The chain is built from TRBV19 and TRBJ1-5; D not resolved. The V end was cut by 7 bases, the J end by 4 bases, with 14 bases between. The CDR3 spans 14 residues. The V gene's germline CDR1 is LNHDA and CDR2 SQIVND (reference sequence). CDR3 bases: TGTGCCAGTACCGTCGGAGGCAGGAATCAGCCCCAGCATTTT. The encoded protein is CASTVGGRNQPQHF. Full variable domain (outside the CDR3, taken from reference TRBV19 and TRBJ1-5): DGGITQSPKYLFRKEGQNVTLSCEQNLNHDAMYWYRQDPGQGLRLIYYSQIVNDFQKGDIAEGYSVSREKKESFPLTVTSAQKNPTAFYLCASTVGGRNQPQHFGDGTRLSIL.

This chain joins TRBV6-5 and TRBJ1-2; TRBD1 agrees at 8 bases. Germline CDR1 is MNHEY and CDR2 is SVGAGI. This CDR3 spans 12 amino acids. Trimming at V came to 6 bases and at J to 6 bases, leaving 3 bases not matched to a gene. The CDR3 nucleotides are TGTGCCAGCAGCCCGACAGGGGATGGCTACACCTTC. Encoded protein: CASSPTGDGYTF.

The V and J genes are TRBV5-1 and TRBJ1-2; 9 nucleotides align to TRBD1. The J segment lost 8 bases and the V segment lost 1 base, leaving 6 bases of the junction unmatched. CDR1 SGHRS and CDR2 YFSETQ come from the germline V gene. The CDR3 runs 14 residues. The CDR3 nucleotides are TGCGCCAGCAGCTTGCAGGGACAGGGAGGCGGCTACACCTTC. It translates to CASSLQGQGGGYTF.

The V call is TRBV10-1, the J call TRBJ1-3, with unresolved D. Between the trimmed V and J ends, which lost 0 bases and 0 bases, there was a span of 9 bases. Germline values: CDR1 WNHNN, CDR2 SYGVQD (reference sequence). The CDR3 has 16 residues. This chain's CDR3 is CASSESTGISGNTIYF. The DNA for the CDR3 is TGCGCCAGCAGTGAGTCGACCGGGATCTCTGGAAACACCATATATTTT.

The chain links TRBV5-1 to TRBJ2-5; D not resolved. Germline CDR1 is SGHRS and CDR2 is YFSETQ. This CDR3 has 14 residues. Trimming pared 0 bases from V and 4 bases from J, leaving 10 bases between. CDR3 sequence reads: CASSLARTLETQYF. The DNA of the CDR3 is TGCGCCAGCAGCTTGGCACGGACCTTAGAGACCCAGTACTTC.

This clone was seen just once. This chain uses TRBV4-2 with TRBJ2-3; D is unresolved. The CDR3 sequence is 14 residues long. The V end was cut by 4 bases, the J end by 4 bases, with 12 bases between. Germline V CDR1 and CDR2: LGHNA, YNFKEQ. The CDR3, as DNA: TGTGCCAGCAGCCGAAACCGGGCAGCAGATACGCAGTATTTT. This sequence encodes CASSRNRAADTQYF.

The chain links TRBV4-2 to TRBJ1-4; D unclear. The CDR3 totals 15 residues. V dropped 0 bases and J dropped 2 bases, with 7 bases sitting between them. Germline CDR1 is LGHNA and CDR2 is YNFKEQ. The CDR3 DNA is TGTGCCAGCAGCCAAGATACGAGGACTAATGAAAAACTGTTTTTT. Protein product: CASSQDTRTNEKLFF.

V is TRBV28 and J is TRBJ2-3; 7 bases map to TRBD2. This CDR3 spans 18 amino acids. The trim removed 7 bases at V and 1 base at J, leaving 17 bases unmatched. CDR1 is MDHEN and CDR2 is SYDVKM in the germline V gene. As DNA, the CDR3 is TGTGCCAGCATTCAAGCTGGGGTGCGGGGGTCCCGCACAGATACGCAGTATTTT. It yields the protein CASIQAGVRGSRTDTQYF.

This chain uses TRBV2 with TRBJ2-7; 9 nucleotides match TRBD1. V lost 6 bases and J lost 3; bases outside the gene matches: 6. The CDR3 consists of 14 residues. The germline CDR1 and CDR2 sequences are SNHLY and FYNNEI. CDR3 bases: TGTGCCAGCAGAACCGGGACAGGGATCTACGAGCAGTACTTC. Translation gives CASRTGTGIYEQYF.

The V and J genes are TRBV5-4 and TRBJ2-6; TRBD1 aligns across 9 bases. V lost 4 bases, J lost 0 bases, and 5 bases stayed unmatched. The germline V gene encodes CDR1 SGHNT and CDR2 YYREEE (reference sequence). The length of the CDR3 is 17 residues. The CDR3 DNA reads TGTGCCAGCAGCACGGGACAGGGTGTCTCTGGGGCCAACGTCCTGACTTTC. Translated, it gives CASSTGQGVSGANVLTF.

The chain carries TRBV28 and TRBJ2-7; D uncertain. Trimming took off 1 base at V and 2 bases at J, with 15 bases between the two ends. The V gene's germline CDR1 is MDHEN and CDR2 SYDVKM. This CDR3 has 16 amino acids. The DNA of the CDR3 is TGTGCCAGCAGTTTATCAACACCAGCCGGAACCTACGAGCAGTACGTC. Its translation: CASSLSTPAGTYEQYV.

The chain uses TRBV27 and TRBJ2-1; 7 nucleotides align to TRBD2. Germline V CDR1 and CDR2: MNHEY, SMNVEV (reference sequence). This CDR3 is built from 16 residues. V lost 1 base, J lost 2 bases, and 5 bases stayed unmatched. The CDR3 protein is CASSLWAGDTYNEQFF. The CDR3 nucleotides read TGTGCCAGCAGTTTATGGGCGGGGGATACCTACAATGAGCAGTTCTTC.

This chain links TRBV6-4 with TRBJ1-2; 7 nucleotides match TRBD1. This CDR3 contains 14 residues. V lost 5 bases to trimming and J lost 4 bases; unmatched junction nucleotides: 7. Germline V gives CDR1 MRHNA, CDR2 SNTAGT. The CDR3 here is CASSPGTASYGYTF. DNA for the CDR3: TGTGCCAGCAGTCCCGGGACAGCATCCTATGGCTACACCTTC.

The chain couples TRBV4-2 to TRBJ1-1; D gene uncertain. Germline V gives CDR1 LGHNA, CDR2 YNFKEQ. V dropped 1 base and J dropped 6 bases, with 6 bases sitting between them. The CDR3 runs to 12 residues. The CDR3 DNA is TGTGCCAGCAGCCAAGCGGGGTCTGAAGCTTTCTTT. This codes for CASSQAGSEAFF.

The chain has TRBV9 and TRBJ1-3; D gene ambiguous. V was pared by 0 bases and J by 0 bases, with 13 bases between. The CDR3 spans 17 residues. In germline, CDR1 is SGDLS, CDR2 YYNGEE. The CDR3 bases are TGTGCCAGCAGCGTAGTTGGGGATCCGGCCTCTGGAAACACCATATATTTT. Translating gives CASSVVGDPASGNTIYF.